The 9 T cell receptor beta chains in this list originate from one sample, sequenced in a study of vaccination and CD4 T cells after COVID-19. Documented treatment: approximately 10-day PBMC culture with coronavirus spike peptide pools or control peptides (ViraFEST assay). The assay that was used to sequence DNA from cultured CD4+ T cells was the Oncomine TCR Beta short-read assay. Each CDR3 protein is one row after TCRdb ran MiXCR on the PCR reads. The sample lists more than 9,500 distinct CDR3 sequences, 45% occurring once. Their antigens are not known. The source was cultured CD4+ T cells from blood, collected after SARS-CoV-2 vaccination. These receptors were taken from a human donor with COVID-19.

The V and J genes are TRBV27 and TRBJ2-7; D possibly corresponds to TRBD2 (6 bases). This CDR3 is 15 amino acids long. In germline, CDR1 is MNHEY, CDR2 SMNVEV (reference sequence). The ends were cut back, 3 bases at V and 1 base at J, with 13 bases in the middle. The CDR3 region is CASSFRLAASYEQYF. CDR3 DNA sequence: TGTGCCAGCAGTTTCAGGTTAGCGGCGTCCTACGAGCAGTACTTC.

J is TRBJ2-1 and V is TRBV10-1; 9 bases are shared with TRBD2. The CDR3 contains 15 residues. Germline CDR1 reads WNHNN; CDR2 reads SYGVQD (reference sequence). With V trimmed by 4 bases and J by 6 bases, 7 bases remained unmatched. CDR3 DNA: TGCGCCAGCAGTGGAGAGCTAGCGGGGCGCAATGAGCAGTTCTTC. This sequence encodes CASSGELAGRNEQFF.

The chain has TRBV7-3 and TRBJ2-5, with D possibly TRBD2 on 6 matching bases. Deletions cut 1 base from V and 5 bases from J, with 11 bases between. Per germline, CDR1 SGHTA and CDR2 FQGTGA. The CDR3 has 14 amino acids. CDR3 sequence: CASSLNGGRETQYF. The CDR3 bases are TGTGCCAGCAGCTTAAACGGGGGTCGGGAGACCCAGTACTTC.

CDR3 in amino acids: CATSRASGTVFQPQHF. DNA of the CDR3: TGTGCCACCAGCAGAGCGTCCGGGACAGTTTTTCAGCCCCAGCATTTT. V gene TRBV15 combines with J gene TRBJ1-5, with 7 bases aligning to TRBD1. The CDR3 extends over 16 amino acids. The germline CDR1 and CDR2 sequences are LNHNV and YYDKDF (reference sequence). V trimming: 1 base; J trimming: 6 bases; junction bases outside the gene matches: 9.

The rearrangement uses TRBV20-1 and TRBJ2-7; TRBD1 agrees at 9 bases. There are 14 residues in the CDR3. Unmatched junction bases numbered 5, after V lost 5 bases and J lost 0 bases. The germline gives CDR1 DFQATT, CDR2 SNEGSKA (reference sequence). The CDR3 reads CSAGGQGVSYEQYF. The CDR3 nucleotides are TGCAGTGCTGGGGGACAGGGAGTCTCCTACGAGCAGTACTTC.

This clonotype was detected a few times. The chain combines TRBV12-3 or TRBV12-4 with TRBJ2-5, with D unclear. This CDR3 has 11 residues. V lost 3 bases and J lost 7, with 6 bases in between. CDR3 nucleotide sequence: TGTGCCAGCAGTTTTCTTGGGACCCAGTACTTC. It is translated as CASSFLGTQYF.

The chain combines TRBV9 with TRBJ2-3, with TRBD2 identical over 9 bases. V trimming: 3 bases; J trimming: 0 bases; junction bases outside the gene matches: 5. This CDR3 is 16 amino acids long. CDR1 and CDR2 (germline): SGDLS, YYNGEE. The DNA for the CDR3 is TGTGCCAGCAGCGCCTTAGCGGGGGTAAGCACAGATACGCAGTATTTT. It specifies CASSALAGVSTDTQYF.

This clonotype was recorded a few times. This CDR3 reads CASSVEQGKIEKLFF. The CDR3 DNA reads as TGTGCCAGCAGTGTGGAGCAGGGGAAAATCGAAAAACTGTTTTTT. The chain carries TRBV6-1 and TRBJ1-4, with D perhaps TRBD1 (6 bases). This CDR3 comprises 15 residues. The V gene's germline CDR1 is MNHNS and CDR2 SASEGT. V lost 4 bases to trimming and J lost 8 bases, with 17 bases between them.

The CDR3 protein is CASRKDGGGYGYTF. CDR3 nucleotide sequence: TGTGCCAGCAGGAAGGACGGGGGGGGCTATGGCTACACCTTC. V gene TRBV6-1 combines with J gene TRBJ1-2; a weak D match, TRBD1 (5 bases). V gave up 6 bases and J gave up 4 bases, with 15 bases separating them. Germline V gene lookup returns CDR1 MNHNS and CDR2 SASEGT. The CDR3 spans 14 residues.